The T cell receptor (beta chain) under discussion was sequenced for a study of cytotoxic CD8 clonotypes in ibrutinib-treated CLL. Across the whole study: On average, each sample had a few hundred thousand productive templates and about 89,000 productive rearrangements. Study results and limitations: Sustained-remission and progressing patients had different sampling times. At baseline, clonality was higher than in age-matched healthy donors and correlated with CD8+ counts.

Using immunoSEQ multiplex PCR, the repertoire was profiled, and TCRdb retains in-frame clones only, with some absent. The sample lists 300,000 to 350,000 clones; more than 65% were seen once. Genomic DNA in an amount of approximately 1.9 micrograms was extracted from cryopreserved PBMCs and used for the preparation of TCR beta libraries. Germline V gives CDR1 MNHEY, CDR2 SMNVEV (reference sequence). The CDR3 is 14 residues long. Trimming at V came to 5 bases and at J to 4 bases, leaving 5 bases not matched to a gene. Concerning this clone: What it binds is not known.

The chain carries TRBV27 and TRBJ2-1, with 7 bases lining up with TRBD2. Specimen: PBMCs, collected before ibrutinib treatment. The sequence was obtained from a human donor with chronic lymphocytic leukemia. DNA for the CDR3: TGTGCCAGCAGTACCCGGACTAGATACAATGAGCAGTTCTTC. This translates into CASSTRTRYNEQFF.